This T cell receptor beta chain was documented in a study of OX40 agonist ivuxolimab in advanced cancers. Study outcomes and limitations: Nonresponders, in some cases, also had low normalized T-cell clonal expansion. The study found that CD8+ T cells averaged more expanded clones than CD4+.

As to this clone: Its target is unknown.

Deletions cut 0 bases from V and 8 bases from J, with 13 bases between. CDR1 and CDR2 (germline): KGHSH, LQKENI. This CDR3 comprises 15 residues. TCRdb's table, derived via immunoSEQ multiplex PCR, lists solely in-frame clones and lacks some. Here the sample spans roughly 70,000 clones, around 89% being singletons. Sequenced material: CD4+ or CD8+ T cells sorted from blood, taken in a trial of the OX40 agonist ivuxolimab. The chain joins TRBV18 to TRBJ1-4; D gene uncertain. This sequence originates from an adult with an advanced solid tumor such as melanoma, head and neck, liver or kidney cancer. The CDR3 reads CASSPPGRIGEKLFF. The CDR3 nucleotides are TGTGCCAGCTCACCACCGGGCAGAATTGGAGAAAAACTGTTTTTT.